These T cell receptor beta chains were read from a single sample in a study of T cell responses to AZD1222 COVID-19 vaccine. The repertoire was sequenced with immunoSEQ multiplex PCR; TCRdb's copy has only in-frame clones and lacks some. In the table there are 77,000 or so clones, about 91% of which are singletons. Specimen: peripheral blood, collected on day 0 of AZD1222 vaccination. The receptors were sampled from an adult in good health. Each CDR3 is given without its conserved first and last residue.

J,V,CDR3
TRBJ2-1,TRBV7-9,ASSLVPSSYNEQF
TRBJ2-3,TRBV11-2,ASSLVGASGSLTDTQY
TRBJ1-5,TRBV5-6,ASSLGPRPPNQPQH
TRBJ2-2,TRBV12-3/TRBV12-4,ASSPTSSGELF
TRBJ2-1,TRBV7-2,ASSPRDRDNEQF
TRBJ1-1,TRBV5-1,ASSLVDDPPEAF
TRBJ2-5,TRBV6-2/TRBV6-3,ASSSRSWGETQY
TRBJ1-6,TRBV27,ASGFSSPLH
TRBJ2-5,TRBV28,ASSQPRGSEETQY
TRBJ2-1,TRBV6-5,ASSYLTGGEEQF
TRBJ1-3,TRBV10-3,AISERANTIY
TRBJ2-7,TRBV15,ATSRGDSYEQY
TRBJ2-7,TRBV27,ASKIGMGSYEQY
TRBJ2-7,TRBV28,ASSLWVIGSYEQY
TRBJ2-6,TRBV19,ASLQPGEVNVLT
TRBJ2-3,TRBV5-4,ASSALRGANTQY
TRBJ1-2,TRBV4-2,ASSQIGAYGYT
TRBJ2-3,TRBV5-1,ASSFRGVQTDTQY
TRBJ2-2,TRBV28,ASTPGQGGGTGELF
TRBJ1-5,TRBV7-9,ASNTAGQNQPQH
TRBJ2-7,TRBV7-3,ASSLLAGASYEQY
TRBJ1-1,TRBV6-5,ASSYGRNTEAF
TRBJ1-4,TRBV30,AWSTGVNEKLF
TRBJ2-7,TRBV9,ASSPGTTYYEQY
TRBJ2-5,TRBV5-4,ASSSPASGGGETQY
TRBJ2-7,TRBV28,ASSTHRVYEQY
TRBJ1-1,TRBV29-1,SVPAGDAPENTEAF
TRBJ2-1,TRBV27,ASSLVQGFGNEQF
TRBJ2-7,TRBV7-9,ASRPGQTYEQY
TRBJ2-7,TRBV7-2,ASSLYRAYEQY
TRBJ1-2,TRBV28,ASTLGSSNYGYT
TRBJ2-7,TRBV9,ASSVDRASHEQY
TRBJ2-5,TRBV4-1,ASSQDSPQGVGETQY
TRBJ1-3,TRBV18,ASSRDGLSSSGNTIY
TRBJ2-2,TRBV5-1,ASSSRNTGELF
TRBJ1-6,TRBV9,ASSAKRTGGNSPLH
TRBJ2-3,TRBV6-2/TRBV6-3,ASSYSFRNIAGGPDTQY
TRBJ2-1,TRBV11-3,ASSPGNNEQF
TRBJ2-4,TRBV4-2,ASSQGRGAKNIQY
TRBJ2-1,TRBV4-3,ASSQRTGGVYNEQF
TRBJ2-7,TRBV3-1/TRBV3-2,ASSQENPPGISYEQY
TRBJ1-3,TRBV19,ASSMRFRASGNTIY
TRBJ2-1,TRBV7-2,ASTSGPSVYNEQF
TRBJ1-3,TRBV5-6,ASSLGTHGNTIY
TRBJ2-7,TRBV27,ASSLSALAEQY
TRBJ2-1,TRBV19,ASSPLLAGGYNEQF
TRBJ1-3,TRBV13,ASSSVGNTIY
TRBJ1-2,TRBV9,ASSVGGRGTYGYT
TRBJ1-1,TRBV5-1,ASSQTRTEAF
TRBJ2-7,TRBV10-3,AISDDSYEQY